The sequence of this TCR beta chain was determined in a study of CD8+ T cells in alopecia areata (dated by TCRdb to the late 2010s). Background for the entire study: The treated patients took part in an open-label pilot trial in which moderate-to-severe alopecia areata was treated with oral tofacitinib at 5 to 10 mg twice daily. Patients stayed on tofacitinib for 6 to 18 months and then had 6 months of follow-up off drug so that delayed response and recurrence could be assessed. The study used high-throughput TCRbeta sequencing to examine T cell clonal expansion in alopecia areata, in both the C3H/HeJ mouse model and human patients. Scalp tissue and sorted CD4+ and CD8+ peripheral blood T cells from patchy and totalis/universalis alopecia areata patients and from healthy controls were covered by human TCRbeta sequencing. Biopsies were taken from tofacitinib-treated patients at baseline and at 4 and 24 weeks of treatment, and a later scalp biopsy was taken in several of the tofacitinib-treated patients. Clonality in the scalp was compared among normal scalp (n=4), patchy alopecia areata scalp (n=8), and alopecia totalis/universalis scalp (n=8). RNA came from the PAXgene miRNA kit for fixed scalp, the miRNeasy kit for PBMCs, and the RNeasy kit for mouse skin. Amplification of TCRbeta CDR3 regions was done by immunoSEQ multiplex PCR using 35 Vbeta forward primers and 13 Jbeta reverse primers.

Lesional scalp punch biopsies and peripheral blood were collected from alopecia areata patients. PBMCs were isolated by density centrifugation and stained for CD3, CD4 and CD8, after which CD4+ and CD8+ T cells were sorted on a FACSAria. CDR1 SQVTM and CDR2 ANQGSEA are derived from the germline V gene. Including the terminal cysteine and phenylalanine, the CDR3 comprises 13 residues. Only CDR3 DNA is held: 39 bases, read in frame from base 1. The junction carries 13 bases between V and J, which are trimmed by 7 bases and 2 bases respectively. What the research found in general, with its limitations: Unlike mouse skin, which is dominated by gammadelta T cells, normal human skin has resident alphabeta T cells that are also sequenced, and this complicates analysis of the scalp TCR repertoire. Compared with normal scalp, lesional scalp, particularly in alopecia totalis/universalis, had higher clonality and more expanded CD8+ clones, which suggests antigenic drive. Shared TCR sequences between patients were less evident than in mice, which may be partly attributable to HLA diversity in the patient population.

The library was prepared using the immunoSEQ multiplex PCR assay. RNA was extracted from all samples and reverse transcribed into cDNA as template for TCR sequencing. First-strand cDNA was synthesized using SuperScript III with a 2:1 mix of oligo-dT and random hexamers. Amplification bias was assessed with a synthetic immune receptor repertoire, and residual bias was removed computationally. The study's processing was this. After raw reads were preprocessed to remove errors, the CDR3 was defined following IMGT conventions as running from the conserved cysteine to phenylalanine. Clonality was computed by normalizing Shannon entropy by log2 of the number of productive unique TCRs and subtracting the result from 1. CD4 or CD8 identity of scalp clones was inferred by cross-referencing scalp TCRbeta sequences with sorted blood CD4 and CD8 repertoires. TCRdb holds this immuneACCESS table with in-frame rearrangements only. Some clones are missing; in checked studies, unresolved V genes explain under half, and the rest has no known cause. Clonal size and the V and J genes are those of that table, whereas D and trimming came from the DNA. The table for this sample lists 100,000 to 150,000 clones; around two fifths of them were counted only once. The ten largest make up 3.1% of the sample.

On this clone: What this receptor recognizes is not known. No base qualities exist here, and no much larger clone lies one base off it.

The receptor's source is a human donor with alopecia areata. The specimen was CD4+ T cells sorted from blood. The chain is encoded by TRBV29-1 joined to TRBJ2-3; the D element could tentatively be TRBD1 or TRBD2, as 5 bases agree for each. This receptor has the CDR3 CSGGTSDTDTQYF. The DNA is as follows: TGCAGCGGAGGGACCTCGGACACAGATACGCAGTATTTT.